This T cell receptor beta chain was sequenced for a study of identical twins. General study points: The study drew conclusions from cross-sectional statistical analysis, not from following the same donors. Fewer insertions marked abundant cord blood beta clonotypes; young adult naive trended weakly, memory not at all.

TCRdb reanalysed the 5' RACE reads using MiXCR and keeps one entry per CDR3 protein. This sample has roughly 250,000 distinct CDR3 sequences, with around 15% found just once. At least ten counts were recorded for this clonotype. No antigen is known for it. Sequencing was carried out using memory (CD45RO+) T cells sorted from blood. The sequence came from a woman younger than 30 in good health.

In nucleotides, the CDR3 is TGCGCCAGCAGCCCGCACACCACAGATACGCAGTATTTT. Amino acid sequence: CASSPHTTDTQYF. V gene TRBV5-1 combines with J gene TRBJ2-3; D remains ambiguous. The V end lost 4 bases, the J end lost 2 bases, and 8 bases lay between the germline ends. Germline loops: CDR1 SGHRS, CDR2 YFSETQ. The CDR3 has 13 residues.